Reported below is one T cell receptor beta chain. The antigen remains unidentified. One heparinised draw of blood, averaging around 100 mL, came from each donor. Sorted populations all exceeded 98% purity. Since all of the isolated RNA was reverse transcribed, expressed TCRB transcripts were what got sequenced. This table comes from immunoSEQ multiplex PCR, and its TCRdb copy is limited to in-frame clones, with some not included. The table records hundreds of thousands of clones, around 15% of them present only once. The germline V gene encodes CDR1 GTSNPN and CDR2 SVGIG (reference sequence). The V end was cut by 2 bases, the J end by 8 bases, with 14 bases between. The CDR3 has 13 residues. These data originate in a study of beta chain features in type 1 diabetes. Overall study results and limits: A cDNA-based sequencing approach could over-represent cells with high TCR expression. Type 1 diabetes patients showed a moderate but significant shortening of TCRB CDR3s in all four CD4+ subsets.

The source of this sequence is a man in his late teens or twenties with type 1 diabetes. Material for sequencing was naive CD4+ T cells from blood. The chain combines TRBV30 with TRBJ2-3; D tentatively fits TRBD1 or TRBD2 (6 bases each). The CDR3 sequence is CAWSPVGGATQYF. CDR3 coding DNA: TGTGCCTGGAGTCCCGTCGGGGGCGCTACGCAGTATTTT.